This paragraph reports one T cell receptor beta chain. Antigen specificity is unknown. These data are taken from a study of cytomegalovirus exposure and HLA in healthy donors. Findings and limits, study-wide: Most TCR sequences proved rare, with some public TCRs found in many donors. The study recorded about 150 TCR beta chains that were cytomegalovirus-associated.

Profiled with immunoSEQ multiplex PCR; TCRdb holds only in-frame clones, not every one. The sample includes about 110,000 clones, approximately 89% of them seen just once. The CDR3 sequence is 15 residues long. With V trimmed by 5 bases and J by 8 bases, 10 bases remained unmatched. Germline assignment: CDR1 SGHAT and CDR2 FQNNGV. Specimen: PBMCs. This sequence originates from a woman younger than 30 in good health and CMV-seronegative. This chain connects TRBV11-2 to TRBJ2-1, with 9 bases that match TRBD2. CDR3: CASSVLGLARDEQFF. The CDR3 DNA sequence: TGTGCCAGCAGCGTACTGGGACTAGCTAGGGATGAGCAGTTCTTC.